This T cell receptor (beta chain) was recorded in a study of long-term antiretroviral therapy in people with HIV. Study outcomes and limitations: Post-ART, diversity grew, though it stayed under transplant donor control levels. Within the repertoire, clones expanded before ART were dominant at all time points.

Specimens carried about 0.95-11 million cryopreserved PBMC before DNA extraction. They ran version v3.0 of the immunoSEQ assay at survey level. Researchers set sequencing to target about 40,000-55,000 T-cell genomes per sample. Profiled with immunoSEQ multiplex PCR; TCRdb holds only in-frame clones, not every one. The table shows tens of thousands of clones, with 70% to 90% occurring only once. On this clone: The antigen is not known.

The sequences come from unsorted PBMCs, collected 1.2 years after starting antiretroviral therapy. The source is a man aged 50 to 60 with HIV.

This CDR3 reads CASSLAGVPGGYTF. CDR3 nucleotides: TGTGCCAGCAGCCTAGCCGGGGTTCCGGGTGGCTACACCTTC. J is TRBJ1-2 and V is TRBV5-4; no clear D gene. Trimming pared 4 bases from V and 7 bases from J, leaving 17 bases between. CDR1 is SGHNT, CDR2 YYREEE, per germline (reference sequence). This CDR3 has 14 residues.